One and the same sample provided the 13 T cell receptor beta chains below, sequenced in a study of shared clonotypes between healthy human individuals. Some clones are missing from TCRdb's copy, which holds only in-frame ones; the method was immunoSEQ multiplex PCR. This repertoire shows about half a million clones, 75% to 85% found once; its top ten account for roughly 13%. Material for sequencing was PBMCs. These receptors were collected from a woman between 40 and 50 years old in good health. Some clones in this sample may be carry-over from other donors' samples.

This sequence joins TRBV2 and TRBJ2-4, with TRBD1 identical over 8 bases. The CDR3 contains 14 residues. The germline gives CDR1 SNHLY, CDR2 FYNNEI. Germline trimming cut 4 bases from V and 5 bases from J; bases unmatched to any gene: 4. The CDR3 spells CASSAQGAQNIQYF. For the CDR3, the DNA is TGTGCCAGCAGTGCTCAGGGGGCGCAAAACATTCAGTACTTC.

For this clone: The junction shows a germline mismatch at one end, possibly a read error. This chain connects TRBV18 to TRBJ2-1; TRBD2 matches 10 bases. This CDR3 comprises 17 residues. Germline V gives CDR1 KGHSH, CDR2 LQKENI. CDR3 loop: CASSPRPTSGLDNGQFF. The CDR3 nucleotides are TGTGCCAGCTCACCAAGACCGACTAGCGGGCTCGACAATGGGCAGTTCTTC.

The chain employs TRBV4-1 and TRBJ2-5, with 9 bases fitting TRBD1. The ends lost 3 bases at V and 3 bases at J; junction bases unmatched: 11. The CDR3 length is 17 residues. In germline, CDR1 is MGHRA, CDR2 YSYEKL. The CDR3 loop reads CASSQAQGAGWKETQYF. The CDR3 DNA is TGCGCCAGCAGCCAGGCACAGGGGGCTGGGTGGAAAGAGACCCAGTACTTC.

The rearrangement joins TRBV18 to TRBJ2-7, with 7 nucleotides matching TRBD1. The V gene's germline CDR1 is KGHSH and CDR2 LQKENI. Trimming removed 3 bases from V and 1 base from J; junction bases left unmatched: 9. The CDR3 consists of 16 residues. The CDR3 sequence: CASSPRQGPGSYEQYF. The CDR3 DNA reads as TGTGCCAGCTCACCTCGACAGGGCCCCGGGTCCTACGAGCAGTACTTC.

This clone was counted between two and nine times. This rearrangement joins TRBV5-1 to TRBJ2-7; TRBD1 might be the D (6 bases). Trimming left V 4 bases short and J 0 bases short, with 11 bases between. Germline assignment: CDR1 SGHRS and CDR2 YFSETQ. The CDR3 has 14 amino acids. The CDR3 spells CASSLTTGSYEQYF. Here the CDR3 DNA reads TGCGCCAGCAGCCTAACGACAGGCTCCTACGAGCAGTACTTC.

The chain joins TRBV4-1 to TRBJ1-2; D gene ambiguous. Germline loops: CDR1 MGHRA, CDR2 YSYEKL. The V end lost 0 bases, the J end lost 6 bases, and 11 bases lay between the germline ends. This CDR3 comprises 14 residues. This CDR3 is CASSQDGVYNGYTF. The DNA of the CDR3 is TGCGCCAGCAGCCAAGACGGGGTTTACAATGGCTACACCTTC.

V gene TRBV30 combines with J gene TRBJ2-3; D is possibly TRBD1 (5 bases). The germline V gene has CDR1 GTSNPN and CDR2 SVGIG (reference sequence). Deletions cut 2 bases from V and 3 bases from J, with 6 bases between. CDR3 length: 12 amino acids. CDR3 region: CAWSKGTDTQYF. The CDR3 DNA sequence: TGTGCCTGGAGTAAGGGGACAGATACGCAGTATTTT.

This clone showed up just a few times. J is TRBJ1-2 and V is TRBV10-1; the D gene is possibly TRBD1 (6 bases). This CDR3 spans 13 amino acids. Trimming pared 8 bases from V and 0 bases from J, leaving 10 bases between. CDR1 WNHNN and CDR2 SYGVQD come from the germline V gene (reference sequence). The CDR3 loop is CASSDSTNYGYTF. The CDR3 bases are TGCGCCAGCTCGGACAGCACTAACTATGGCTACACCTTC.

V usage is TRBV6-5 and J usage is TRBJ2-2; 7 bases fit TRBD1. Germline lookup yields CDR1 MNHEY and CDR2 SVGAGI. Trimming took 6 bases from V and 2 from J; bases not matched to a gene: 6. This CDR3 has 15 residues. The chain's CDR3 is CASRKTGLNTGELFF. In DNA form, the CDR3 reads TGTGCCAGCAGAAAGACAGGGCTTAACACCGGGGAGCTGTTTTTT.

The genes are TRBV20-1 and TRBJ2-7; D is undetermined. Germline CDR1 DFQATT, CDR2 SNEGSKA (reference sequence). This CDR3 contains 11 residues. V was trimmed by 5 bases and J by 4 bases, leaving 9 bases between them. CDR3 sequence: CSAPELYEQYF. The CDR3, as DNA: TGCAGTGCTCCCGAGTTGTACGAGCAGTACTTC.

CDR3 coding DNA: TGTGCCAGCAGGACCGACTTTTACAATGAGCAGTTCTTC. It yields the protein CASRTDFYNEQFF. The chain recombines TRBV6-5 with TRBJ2-1, with unresolved D. CDR3 size: 13 residues. Germline V gives CDR1 MNHEY, CDR2 SVGAGI. Trimming left V 6 bases short and J 4 bases short, with 10 bases between.

This rearrangement joins TRBV19 to TRBJ2-1; 8 bases align to TRBD2. From germline, CDR1 is LNHDA and CDR2 SQIVND (reference sequence). The CDR3 extends over 16 amino acids. Trimming at V came to 3 bases and at J to 9 bases, leaving 13 bases not matched to a gene. The CDR3 here is CASSIGSGSGGFEQFF. Here the CDR3 DNA reads TGTGCCAGTAGTATCGGGAGCGGGAGTGGGGGATTTGAGCAGTTCTTC. Supplemented by reference TRBV19 and TRBJ2-1, the full variable domain reads DGGITQSPKYLFRKEGQNVTLSCEQNLNHDAMYWYRQDPGQGLRLIYYSQIVNDFQKGDIAEGYSVSREKKESFPLTVTSAQKNPTAFYLCASSIGSGSGGFEQFFGPGTRLTVL.

The chain uses TRBV7-8 and TRBJ2-1; 8 nucleotides agree with TRBD1. Germline V gene sequence: CDR1 SGHVS, CDR2 FQNEAQ. The ends lost 5 bases at V and 4 bases at J; junction bases unmatched: 7. The CDR3 is 15 residues long. The CDR3 DNA follows: TGTGCCAGCAGCCGGGGGACAGGTTTTTACAATGAGCAGTTCTTC. Translation gives CASSRGTGFYNEQFF.